The rows below give T cell receptor beta chains drawn from one sample of a study of molecular identifiers for immune sequencing clone quantification. One entry per CDR3 protein results from TCRdb running MiXCR on the PCR reads. Of under 350,000 distinct CDR3 sequences in the sample, roughly 24% were seen once. The sample was naive CD8+ T cells from blood, with Jurkat cell RNA spiked in. These receptors came from a human donor in good health. Some libraries in this study had Jurkat cell RNA spiked in. Both conserved end residues are part of each CDR3. Each record gives: clone size, V gene, J gene, D gene, CDR3 DNA, CDR3 protein. The D gene is left open where the match is weak. The size of a clone is reported for some rows only, either as once, few or many, or as a class for expanded clones.

>NA|TRBV4-3|TRBJ2-2|TRBD1
TGCGCCAGCAGCCAGGACAGGGCCTCGAACACCGGGGAGCTGTTTTTT
CASSQDRASNTGELFF
>few|TRBV27|TRBJ1-1|TRBD1
TGTGCCAGCAGCCTAAGGGACAGTAACACTGAAGCTTTCTTT
CASSLRDSNTEAFF
>NA|TRBV20-1|TRBJ2-3|TRBD2
TGCAGTGCCAATACCGGGACTACCTACACAGATACGCAGTATTTT
CSANTGTTYTDTQYF
>many|TRBV28|TRBJ2-3|TRBD2
TGTGCCAGCAGTTCAGCCATAGGACTAGCGGGAGGAGAAGATACGCAGTATTTT
CASSSAIGLAGGEDTQYF
>NA|TRBV6-6|TRBJ2-1|TRBD2
TGTGCCAGCGGTTACCAACTAGCGGGGGGTGAGCAGTTCTTC
CASGYQLAGGEQFF
>few|TRBV27|TRBJ2-3|NA
TGTGCCAGCAGGGCCCCAGGCACAGATACGCAGTATTTT
CASRAPGTDTQYF
>few|TRBV5-4|TRBJ1-4|NA
TGTGCCAGCAGCTCCCGGGGAGGAAATGAAAAACTGTTTTTT
CASSSRGGNEKLFF
>few|TRBV30|TRBJ2-1|NA
TGTGCCTGGACCCCCGGAACTAGGAGCAATGAGCAGTTCTTC
CAWTPGTRSNEQFF
>many|TRBV14|TRBJ2-7|NA
TGTGCCAGCAGCCAAGATCTGGGAGCGAATGTAAAGTACTTC
CASSQDLGANVKYF
>NA|TRBV5-1|TRBJ2-7|TRBD1
TGCGCCAGCAGCTTGGCAGGGGGCTTCTACGAGCAGTACTTC
CASSLAGGFYEQYF
>NA|TRBV3-1|TRBJ1-1|NA
TGTGCCAGCAGCCACGGGCCGATGAACACTGAAGCTTTCTTT
CASSHGPMNTEAFF
>few|TRBV7-2|TRBJ1-3|NA
TGTGCCAGCAGCTTATATCCGTCCTCTGGAAACACCATATATTTT
CASSLYPSSGNTIYF
>few|TRBV15|TRBJ1-6|NA
TGTGCCACCAGCAGAGATCTCGGGGGAACCTATAATTCACCCCTCCACTTT
CATSRDLGGTYNSPLHF
>few|TRBV27|TRBJ2-5|NA
TGTGCCAGCAGTCCCCTGCTTAGGGGGGAGACCCAGTACTTC
CASSPLLRGETQYF
>many|TRBV6-6|TRBJ1-1|NA
TGTGCCAGCATCCTGGGAGCCACTGAAGCTTTCTTT
CASILGATEAFF
>many|TRBV7-9|TRBJ1-1|NA
TGTGCCAGCAGTTTCGACGGGGGCACTGAAGCTTTCTTT
CASSFDGGTEAFF
>many|TRBV4-1|TRBJ2-5|NA
TGCGCCAGCAGCCAAGATACGACTGAACAGGAGACCCAGTACTTC
CASSQDTTEQETQYF
>NA|TRBV10-3|TRBJ2-1|NA
TGTGCCATCAGTGATCTGGATTACAATGAGCAGTTCTTC
CAISDLDYNEQFF
>NA|TRBV20-1|TRBJ2-7|TRBD2
TGCAGTGCTAGAGACCTCCTAGCGGGGTTACCCTACGAGCAGTACTTC
CSARDLLAGLPYEQYF
>few|TRBV7-2|TRBJ2-1|TRBD2
TGTGCCAGCAGCCCAGGACTAGCGGGGGCCCCCGCCCCTGATGAGCAGTTCTTC
CASSPGLAGAPAPDEQFF
>NA|TRBV10-3|TRBJ2-1|TRBD2
TGTGCCATCAGTGAGCGGGAGGGCTTTGGGGAGCAGTTCTTC
CAISEREGFGEQFF
>NA|TRBV7-2|TRBJ2-1|NA
TGTGCCAGCAGCTATGACTTAGGGGGACCTCACCCTTACAATGAGCAGTTCTTC
CASSYDLGGPHPYNEQFF
>many|TRBV3-1|TRBJ2-3|NA
TGTGCCAGCAGCCAAGTCGCAGGAGATACGCAGTATTTT
CASSQVAGDTQYF
>few|TRBV5-6|TRBJ2-5|TRBD2
TGTGCCAGCAGCTTGGCAACGGGAGGGCCGAGCGAGACCCAGTACTTC
CASSLATGGPSETQYF
>few|TRBV15|TRBJ1-5|NA
TGTGCCACCAGCAGGCCGCTGATGGGGCATGAAGCCCTCGTTAGAGTCAATCAGCCCCAGCATTTT
CATSRPLMGHEALVRVNQPQHF
>few|TRBV4-1|TRBJ2-3|TRBD2
TGCGCCAGCAGCCAAGGGGCTAGCGGATGGGCCACAGATACGCAGTATTTT
CASSQGASGWATDTQYF
>many|TRBV6-2/TRBV6-3|TRBJ2-2|NA
TGTGCCAGCAGTTCCACCAACACCGGGGAGCTGTTTTTT
CASSSTNTGELFF
>few|TRBV3-1|TRBJ2-3|TRBD2
TGTGCCAGCAGCCAGCCGGGGGGGCCCTTCACAGATACGCAGTATTTT
CASSQPGGPFTDTQYF
>NA|TRBV30|TRBJ1-2|NA
TGTGTCTGGGGTCTACTTGGGCAGAGGACGTATGGCTACACCTTC
CVWGLLGQRTYGYTF
>few|TRBV6-2/TRBV6-3|TRBJ1-3|NA
TGTGCCAGCAGTATCGGACGGTTCTCTGGAAACACCATATATTTT
CASSIGRFSGNTIYF
>many|TRBV5-1|TRBJ1-1|NA
TGCGCCAGCAGCTACGCCACAGGGCGGGGCACTGAAGCTTTCTTT
CASSYATGRGTEAFF
>few|TRBV7-3|TRBJ2-3|NA
TGTGCCAGCAGCTCCACCACGCATGATTTAGATACGCAGTATTTT
CASSSTTHDLDTQYF
>many|TRBV19|TRBJ2-3|NA
TGTGCCAGTAGTGGAGGCGCGGCAGATACGCAGTATTTT
CASSGGAADTQYF
>many|TRBV6-5|TRBJ2-7|NA
TGTGCCAGCCAAGGGGGATCAGGGCAGTACTTC
CASQGGSGQYF
>few|TRBV4-1|TRBJ2-7|NA
TGCGCCAGCGGCCAAGTTGAGGGAACCGAGCAGTACTTC
CASGQVEGTEQYF
>once|TRBV7-9|TRBJ1-6|NA
TGTGCCAGCAGCAGCCCCGCCCTACCCCTCCACTTT
CASSSPALPLHF
>NA|TRBV7-8|TRBJ2-3|NA
TGTGCCAGCAGCTTAGTGAGGGGTAAGCGCACAGATACGCAGTATTTT
CASSLVRGKRTDTQYF
>NA|TRBV3-1|TRBJ1-2|NA
TGTGCCAGCAGCCAAGGCACTCTCCCAATTGGGGGCTACACCTTC
CASSQGTLPIGGYTF
>many|TRBV5-6|TRBJ1-4|TRBD1
TGTGCCAGCAGCTCAGATGGGACAGGGAGAAATGAAAAACTGTTTTTT
CASSSDGTGRNEKLFF
>NA|TRBV29-1|TRBJ2-7|NA
TGCAGCGTTGAAGCCGCCACGGAGGCGACCTACGAGCAGTACTTC
CSVEAATEATYEQYF
>NA|TRBV6-5|TRBJ2-2|NA
TGTGCCAGCAGTTACTCGGTCACCGGGGAGCTGCTTTTT
CASSYSVTGELLF
>many|TRBV19|TRBJ1-2|TRBD1
TGTGCCAGTACTCGGACAGGGGGACAAGCTAACTATGGCTACACCTTC
CASTRTGGQANYGYTF
>NA|TRBV5-6|TRBJ1-4|NA
TGTGCCAGCAGCTTAGATAATGAAAAACTGTCTTTT
CASSLDNEKLSF
>few|TRBV19|TRBJ2-5|NA
TGTGCCAGTAGCGGGCAGGAAGAGACCCAGTACTTC
CASSGQEETQYF
>many|TRBV12-3/TRBV12-4|TRBJ1-2|TRBD1
TGTGCCAGCAGCTGGACAGGCCCCAACTATGGCTACACCTTC
CASSWTGPNYGYTF
>NA|TRBV4-3|TRBJ1-6|NA
TGCGCCAGCGGCCAAGATTCGAGCCTCTTTGGGACCAATTCACCCCTCCACTTT
CASGQDSSLFGTNSPLHF
>NA|TRBV6-2/TRBV6-3|TRBJ1-4|NA
TGTGCCAGCAGCCACAACAGGATCCCAGATGAAAAACTGTTTTTT
CASSHNRIPDEKLFF
>NA|TRBV28|TRBJ2-5|TRBD1
TGTGCCAGCAGCCCTATTCACCCACGACAGGGGAAAGAGACCCAGTACTTC
CASSPIHPRQGKETQYF
>NA|TRBV27|TRBJ2-7|TRBD1
TGTGCCAGCAGTACACGGGACAGCCTGAGCTCCTACGAGCAGTACTTC
CASSTRDSLSSYEQYF
>many|TRBV10-2|TRBJ1-1|NA
TGCGCCAGCAGTGAGGGGGCGCGGCTCACTGAAGCCTTCTTT
CASSEGARLTEAFF
>many|TRBV29-1|TRBJ1-5|NA
TGCAGCGTTAGGGATCCCGATCAGCCCCAGCATTTT
CSVRDPDQPQHF
>many|TRBV19|TRBJ2-7|TRBD2
TGTGCCAGTAGTATAGGGACTAGCGGGATCTACGAGCAGTACTTC
CASSIGTSGIYEQYF
>many|TRBV20-1|TRBJ2-5|NA
TGCAGTGCTAGAGAGGCCAACCAAGAGACCCAGTACTTC
CSAREANQETQYF